These T cell receptor beta chains were read from a single sample in a study of blood T cell repertoires in COVID-19. The assay was immunoSEQ multiplex PCR, and TCRdb's table has in-frame clones only and misses some. The sample lists hundreds of thousands of clones; roughly nine tenths were seen once. Material: peripheral blood. The origin of the receptors is a woman between 45 and 65 years old with COVID-19, enrolled during active disease. The CDR3 runs from the conserved cysteine through the conserved F or W. The order of the fields is V gene, D gene, J gene, clone size, CDR3 protein, CDR3 DNA. The D gene is left open where the match is weak. A row's size may be missing; if present it is once, few, many or a size class.

V: TRBV28; D: TRBD1; J: TRBJ1-5; size: few; CDR3: CASSFPGQHNQPQHF; DNA: TGTGCCAGCAGTTTCCCGGGACAGCACAATCAGCCCCAGCATTTT
V: TRBV6-1; D: TRBD2; J: TRBJ2-1; size: .; CDR3: CASSEPLLAGGHNEQFF; DNA: TGTGCCAGCAGTGAACCCCTACTAGCGGGGGGCCACAATGAGCAGTTCTTC
V: TRBV6-1; D: TRBD1; J: TRBJ1-6; size: .; CDR3: CASSEFGTGGSPLHF; DNA: TGTGCCAGCAGTGAATTTGGGACAGGGGGATCACCCCTCCACTTT
V: TRBV12-3/TRBV12-4; D: TRBD1; J: TRBJ1-1; size: .; CDR3: CASKYRGLRTFF; DNA: TGTGCCAGCAAATACAGGGGGTTGAGAACTTTCTTT
V: TRBV18; D: TRBD1; J: TRBJ1-1; size: .; CDR3: CASSPETGVLSEAFF; DNA: TGTGCCAGCTCACCGGAGACAGGGGTTTTATCTGAAGCTTTCTTT
V: TRBV7-9; D: TRBD1; J: TRBJ1-2; size: .; CDR3: CASSPAGTGYGYTF; DNA: TGTGCCAGCAGCCCGGCCGGGACAGGGTATGGCTACACCTTC
V: TRBV5-1; D: TRBD1; J: TRBJ1-1; size: .; CDR3: CASSVLPGQPNTEAFF; DNA: TGCGCCAGCAGCGTTTTACCGGGACAGCCGAACACTGAAGCTTTCTTT
V: TRBV7-9; D: TRBD1; J: TRBJ2-7; size: .; CDR3: CASSWGQAYEQYF; DNA: TGTGCCAGCAGCTGGGGACAGGCCTACGAGCAGTACTTC
V: TRBV15; D: .; J: TRBJ2-7; size: once; CDR3: CATSRDPGAPYEQYF; DNA: TGTGCCACCAGCAGAGATCCAGGGGCCCCCTACGAGCAGTACTTC
V: TRBV30; D: TRBD1; J: TRBJ1-5; size: few; CDR3: CAWSLTGGYQPQHF; DNA: TGTGCCTGGAGTTTAACAGGGGGCTATCAGCCCCAGCATTTT
V: TRBV5-1; D: TRBD2; J: TRBJ2-1; size: .; CDR3: CASSSLLAGGSNSYNEQFF; DNA: TGCGCCAGCAGCTCCCTTTTAGCGGGGGGCTCTAACTCCTACAATGAGCAGTTCTTC
V: TRBV19; D: .; J: TRBJ1-1; size: once; CDR3: CASSFIRVNTEAFF; DNA: TGTGCCAGTAGTTTCATCAGGGTGAACACTGAAGCTTTCTTT
V: TRBV2; D: .; J: TRBJ2-7; size: .; CDR3: CASRQSYEQYF; DNA: TGTGCCAGCAGACAGAGCTACGAGCAGTACTTC
V: TRBV5-4; D: .; J: TRBJ1-1; size: .; CDR3: CASSPSLSRTEAFF; DNA: TGTGCCAGCAGCCCGTCCCTGAGTCGGACTGAAGCTTTCTTT
V: TRBV19; D: .; J: TRBJ1-3; size: many; CDR3: CASRLSSGNTIYF; DNA: TGTGCCAGTAGACTTAGCTCTGGAAACACCATATATTTT
V: TRBV5-1; D: TRBD1; J: TRBJ1-2; size: .; CDR3: CASSWGTAAVEGYTF; DNA: TGCGCCAGCAGCTGGGGGACAGCAGCAGTGGAAGGCTACACCTTC
V: TRBV11-2; D: .; J: TRBJ2-4; size: .; CDR3: CASSPVGYREKNIQYF; DNA: TGTGCCAGCAGCCCCGTGGGGTACAGGGAGAAAAACATTCAGTACTTC
V: TRBV30; D: .; J: TRBJ1-5; size: .; CDR3: CAWRTRDDQPQHF; DNA: TGTGCCTGGAGAACGAGGGATGATCAGCCCCAGCATTTT
V: TRBV3-1/TRBV3-2; D: .; J: TRBJ1-4; size: .; CDR3: CASSHSAGGARFF; DNA: TGTGCCAGCAGCCACTCTGCGGGCGGTGCAAGGTTTTTT
V: TRBV5-6; D: TRBD1; J: TRBJ2-2; size: .; CDR3: CASSLERTGWMNTGELFF; DNA: TGTGCCAGCAGCTTGGAGCGGACAGGGTGGATGAACACCGGGGAGCTGTTTTTT
V: TRBV7-3; D: .; J: TRBJ1-1; size: once; CDR3: CASSFSGQHTEAFF; DNA: TGTGCCAGCAGCTTTTCTGGACAACACACTGAAGCTTTCTTT
V: TRBV28; D: .; J: TRBJ1-6; size: .; CDR3: CASTQGNSPLHF; DNA: TGTGCCAGTACGCAGGGGAATTCACCCCTCCACTTT
V: TRBV29-1; D: TRBD1; J: TRBJ2-3; size: .; CDR3: CSVDRADTQYF; DNA: TGCAGCGTAGACAGGGCAGATACGCAGTATTTT
V: TRBV5-4; D: .; J: TRBJ2-2; size: .; CDR3: CAIHSRGKAGELFF; DNA: TGTGCCATCCACTCCAGGGGAAAGGCCGGGGAGCTGTTTTTT
V: TRBV28; D: .; J: TRBJ1-6; size: few; CDR3: CASSLSSLSNSPLHF; DNA: TGTGCCAGCAGTTTATCCTCTCTTTCTAATTCACCCCTCCACTTT
V: TRBV4-1; D: .; J: TRBJ1-2; size: .; CDR3: CASSQVAGLDYGYTF; DNA: TGCGCCAGCAGCCAAGTAGCAGGGCTCGACTATGGCTACACCTTC
V: TRBV12-3/TRBV12-4; D: .; J: TRBJ1-4; size: .; CDR3: CASRVGPNEKLFF; DNA: TGTGCCAGCAGGGTTGGCCCTAATGAAAAACTGTTTTTT
V: TRBV19; D: .; J: TRBJ2-1; size: .; CDR3: CASSLRVSEQFF; DNA: TGTGCCAGTAGTCTTAGAGTGAGTGAGCAGTTCTTC
V: TRBV9; D: .; J: TRBJ2-5; size: .; CDR3: CASSSTGYQETQYF; DNA: TGTGCCAGCAGCTCCACAGGGTACCAAGAGACCCAGTACTTC
V: TRBV15; D: .; J: TRBJ1-4; size: .; CDR3: CATSRGWQGDEKLFF; DNA: TGTGCCACCAGCAGAGGGTGGCAGGGCGATGAAAAACTGTTTTTT
V: TRBV6-5; D: .; J: TRBJ1-6; size: .; CDR3: CASSGGQAYNSPLHF; DNA: TGTGCCAGCAGCGGGGGGCAAGCCTATAATTCACCCCTCCACTTT
V: TRBV9; D: .; J: TRBJ1-4; size: .; CDR3: CASSGQYNEKLFF; DNA: TGTGCCAGCAGCGGACAGTACAATGAAAAACTGTTTTTT
V: TRBV27; D: TRBD1; J: TRBJ1-6; size: .; CDR3: CASRLRQGPYNSPLHF; DNA: TGTGCCAGCAGACTTAGACAGGGCCCCTATAATTCACCCCTCCACTTT
V: TRBV19; D: .; J: TRBJ2-2; size: .; CDR3: CASSTPSPGLTNTGELFF; DNA: TGTGCCAGTAGTACCCCTTCCCCAGGACTGACGAACACCGGGGAGCTGTTTTTT
V: TRBV6-5; D: .; J: TRBJ2-2; size: .; CDR3: CASSYSNKGKAGELFF; DNA: TGTGCCAGCAGTTACTCGAATAAGGGGAAAGCCGGGGAGCTGTTTTTT
V: TRBV29-1; D: TRBD1; J: TRBJ1-2; size: .; CDR3: CSAKQGYGYTF; DNA: TGCAGCGCAAAACAGGGGTATGGCTACACCTTC
V: TRBV11-2; D: .; J: TRBJ2-7; size: .; CDR3: CASSPPFPGLGREQYF; DNA: TGTGCCAGCAGCCCTCCATTCCCAGGGCTCGGACGCGAGCAGTACTTC
V: TRBV5-4; D: TRBD1; J: TRBJ2-3; size: .; CDR3: CASSSQGRGDTQYF; DNA: TGTGCCAGCAGCTCACAGGGGCGCGGAGATACGCAGTATTTT
V: TRBV6-5; D: TRBD1; J: TRBJ2-7; size: .; CDR3: CASSFLGQGYEQYF; DNA: TGTGCCAGCAGTTTCCTAGGACAGGGCTACGAGCAGTACTTC
V: TRBV18; D: TRBD1; J: TRBJ2-3; size: .; CDR3: CASSPTGGSTDTQYF; DNA: TGTGCCAGCTCACCGACAGGGGGCAGCACAGATACGCAGTATTTT
V: TRBV5-4; D: .; J: TRBJ2-3; size: once; CDR3: CASSLKASRSTDTQYF; DNA: TGTGCCAGCAGCTTAAAGGCTAGCAGAAGCACAGATACGCAGTATTTT